This T cell receptor beta chain appears in the sequencing data of a study of blood T cell repertoires in COVID-19. Study-wide background: PBMCs, B-cell-depleted T cells, or T cells were the source of the cDNA or gDNA that made up the material.

Using immunoSEQ multiplex PCR, the repertoire was profiled, and TCRdb retains in-frame clones only, with some absent. The table shows about 140,000 clones, with 88% occurring only once. Trimming pared 7 bases from V and 2 bases from J, leaving 13 bases between. The CDR3 loop spans 14 amino acids. Germline-derived CDR1 and CDR2 are SGHRS and YFSETQ. The sequence was collected from a human donor with COVID-19, enrolled during active disease. The donor label of this sample is uncertain. The chain employs TRBV5-1 and TRBJ1-3; TRBD1 might be the D (6 bases). The sample comprised peripheral blood. The CDR3 region has the DNA TGCGCCAGCCGTACCCAGGGGACTGGAAACACCATATATTTT. It is translated as CASRTQGTGNTIYF.